The 32 T cell receptor beta chains in this list originate from one sample, sequenced in a study of cytomegalovirus exposure and HLA in healthy donors. Primers: 60 Vbeta forward and 13 Jbeta reverse. The table came from immunoSEQ multiplex PCR; TCRdb's copy has only in-frame clones and leaves some out. The sample has 100,000 or so clones; 80% are singletons. The sample consisted of PBMCs. Every receptor here comes from a man aged 30 to 39 in good health and CMV-seropositive.

This clone appeared a few times. This rearrangement joins TRBV5-4 to TRBJ1-2, with 8 bases fitting TRBD1. This CDR3 spans 12 amino acids. Germline CDR1 and CDR2: SGHNT and YYREEE (reference sequence). V was pared by 4 bases and J by 7 bases, with 3 bases of the junction left unmatched. CDR3 nucleotides: TGTGCCAGCAGCCCAGGGGGCTTTGGCTACACCTTC. Translated, it gives CASSPGGFGYTF. Looking up the rest from reference TRBV5-4 and TRBJ1-2 gives the full variable domain: ETGVTQSPTHLIKTRGQQVTLRCSSQSGHNTVSWYQQALGQGPQFIFQYYREEENGRGNFPPRFSGLQFPNYSSELNVNALELDDSALYLCASSPGGFGYTFGSGTRLTVV.

The chain joins TRBV19 to TRBJ1-6, with 10 bases fitting TRBD1. CDR3 length: 15 amino acids. CDR1 and CDR2 from the germline V gene are LNHDA and SQIVND (reference sequence). V dropped 3 bases and J dropped 7; count of bases not matched to a gene: 3. The CDR3 bases are TGTGCCAGTAGTATGGGACAGGGGATGAATTCACCCCTCCACTTT. It encodes CASSMGQGMNSPLHF. The complete variable domain, with remaining parts taken from reference TRBV19 and TRBJ1-6, reads DGGITQSPKYLFRKEGQNVTLSCEQNLNHDAMYWYRQDPGQGLRLIYYSQIVNDFQKGDIAEGYSVSREKKESFPLTVTSAQKNPTAFYLCASSMGQGMNSPLHFGNGTRLTVT.

The gene calls are TRBV5-1 and TRBJ2-4; 8 nucleotides match TRBD1. The CDR3 is 18 amino acids. Germline-derived CDR1 and CDR2 are SGHRS and YFSETQ. With 2 bases clipped from V and 1 base from J, the junction kept 11 bases outside the gene matches. This CDR3 is CASSFGTQGDLAKNIQYF. The CDR3 region has the DNA TGCGCCAGCAGCTTCGGAACACAGGGGGATCTGGCCAAAAACATTCAGTACTTC.

This sequence joins TRBV2 and TRBJ2-5, with 7 bases fitting TRBD1. This CDR3 is built from 15 residues. V lost 3 bases and J lost 7; bases outside the gene matches: 11. Germline assignment: CDR1 SNHLY and CDR2 FYNNEI. The CDR3 is CASSDRARGPGTQYF. DNA for the CDR3: TGTGCCAGCAGTGACCGAGCAAGGGGGCCGGGGACCCAGTACTTC.

V and J are TRBV2 and TRBJ2-5; 7 bases line up with TRBD1. V gave up 4 bases and J gave up 1 base; unmatched junction bases: 3. This CDR3 comprises 14 residues. CDR1 is SNHLY and CDR2 is FYNNEI in the germline V gene. DNA of the CDR3: TGTGCCAGCAGTGTCGACAGGGCCCAAGAGACCCAGTACTTC. It translates to CASSVDRAQETQYF.

The chain employs TRBV6-1 and TRBJ2-2; D not resolved. There are 14 residues in the CDR3. The V gene's germline CDR1 is MNHNS and CDR2 SASEGT. The ends were cut back, 2 bases at V and 6 bases at J, with 10 bases in the middle. CDR3 region: CASSEIRGSGELFF. The CDR3 coding sequence is TGTGCCAGCAGTGAAATTCGTGGCTCCGGGGAGCTGTTTTTT.

The rearrangement links TRBV28 to TRBJ2-3; TRBD1 agrees at 7 bases. J lost 2 bases, V lost 9 bases, and 8 bases had no gene match. This CDR3 has 14 amino acids. Looked up from germline, CDR1 is MDHEN and CDR2 is SYDVKM. In nucleotides, the CDR3 is TGTGCCAGTCGACAGGGCTCTATCACAGATACGCAGTATTTT. This translates into CASRQGSITDTQYF.

A few counts support this clone. The chain recombines TRBV4-3 with TRBJ1-4; unclear D gene. V was clipped by 0 bases and J by 0 bases, with 8 bases between them. Germline V gene sequence: CDR1 LGHNA, CDR2 YSLEER. The CDR3 length is 16 residues. CDR3 sequence reads: CASSQEGQATNEKLFF. Written as DNA, the CDR3 is TGCGCCAGCAGCCAAGAGGGTCAGGCAACTAATGAAAAACTGTTTTTT.

This rearrangement joins TRBV4-3 to TRBJ2-7; tentative D call: TRBD1 (6 bases). CDR3 size: 15 residues. Germline V gene data show CDR1 as LGHNA and CDR2 as YSLEER. The ends were cut back, 2 bases at V and 2 bases at J, with 13 bases in the middle. The CDR3 sequence is CASSQITGSTYEQYF. CDR3 DNA: TGCGCCAGCAGCCAAATAACAGGGAGTACCTACGAGCAGTACTTC.

In the case of this clone: Additional DNA sequences in this sample encode the identical CDR3. This chain uses TRBV30 with TRBJ1-2; 8 nucleotides align to TRBD1. The trim removed 5 bases at V and 1 base at J, leaving 12 bases unmatched. CDR1 is GTSNPN and CDR2 is SVGIG in the germline V gene (reference sequence). This CDR3 has 16 amino acids. This CDR3 reads CAWSGQGARGNYGYTF. The CDR3, as DNA: TGTGCCTGGTCTGGACAGGGCGCGCGGGGTAACTATGGCTACACCTTC.

The J gene is TRBJ1-3, the V gene TRBV10-3; a possible D gene is TRBD1 (6 bases). This CDR3 contains 19 residues. Germline CDR1 and CDR2: ENHRY and SYGVKD. Trimming shortened V by 3 bases and J by 5 bases, and 26 bases separated the two germline ends. CDR3 loop: CAISEGGVGRELSRNTIYF. CDR3 in DNA: TGTGCCATCAGTGAAGGGGGAGTCGGAAGGGAGCTTTCTAGAAACACCATATATTTT.

This sequence joins TRBV6-4 and TRBJ1-1, with D maybe TRBD1 (6 bases). Per germline, CDR1 MRHNA and CDR2 SNTAGT. The CDR3 contains 15 residues. Trimming removed 4 bases at V and 1 base at J, with 13 bases between. CDR3 in amino acids: CASSAQGGGNTEAFF. CDR3 coding DNA: TGTGCCAGCAGTGCACAGGGAGGGGGGAACACTGAAGCTTTCTTT.

The chain joins TRBV10-1 to TRBJ2-1; 9 nucleotides agree with TRBD2. The CDR3 has 14 amino acids. The ends lost 4 bases at V and 7 bases at J; junction bases unmatched: 5. Germline CDR1 reads WNHNN; CDR2 reads SYGVQD (reference sequence). The CDR3 DNA is TGCGCCAGCAGTGTTGCGGGGGGGACGAATGAGCAGTTCTTC. As protein: CASSVAGGTNEQFF.

V and J are TRBV12-5 and TRBJ2-1, with D possibly TRBD1 on 6 matching bases. Germline V gene sequence: CDR1 LGHNT, CDR2 FRNRAP. Trimming removed 2 bases at V and 3 bases at J, with 17 bases between. This CDR3 is built from 17 residues. CDR3 DNA sequence: TGTGCTAGTGGTTTGTTCCCAACAGGGTCTGACTACAATGAGCAGTTCTTC. Its translation: CASGLFPTGSDYNEQFF. Combining the CDR3 with reference TRBV12-5 and TRBJ2-1 gives the whole variable domain DARVTQTPRHKVTEMGQEVTMRCQPILGHNTVFWYRQTMMQGLELLAYFRNRAPLDDSGMPKDRFSAEMPDATLATLKIQPSEPRDSAVYFCASGLFPTGSDYNEQFFGPGTRLTVL.

This clone was picked up a small number of times. This sequence joins TRBV4-3 and TRBJ2-6; D is ambiguous. V was cut by 0 bases and J by 0 bases, with 9 bases left in between. This CDR3 is built from 17 residues. Germline-derived CDR1 and CDR2 are LGHNA and YSLEER. The CDR3 region is CASSQEGSYSGANVLTF. CDR3 DNA sequence: TGCGCCAGCAGCCAAGAGGGCAGCTACTCTGGGGCCAACGTCCTGACTTTC.

The chain is built from TRBV5-1 and TRBJ2-3; unclear D gene. V was cut by 4 bases and J by 0 bases, with 15 bases left in between. This CDR3 comprises 16 residues. Looked up from germline, CDR1 is SGHRS and CDR2 is YFSETQ. The CDR3 DNA sequence: TGCGCCAGCAGCCCGGTCCAACGGTCTAGCACAGATACGCAGTATTTT. Translated: CASSPVQRSSTDTQYF.

This rearrangement joins TRBV6-6 to TRBJ2-7; D gene unclear. V lost 2 bases to trimming and J lost 6 bases, with 8 bases between them. The CDR3 length is 12 residues. CDR1 is MNHNY and CDR2 is SVGAGI in the germline V gene (reference sequence). Written as DNA, the CDR3 is TGTGCCAGCAGTTACATTGGCTCCGAGCAGTACTTC. Protein: CASSYIGSEQYF.

The chain has TRBV18 and TRBJ1-6, with D maybe TRBD1 (6 bases). The V gene's germline CDR1 is KGHSH and CDR2 LQKENI. Trimming removed 1 base from V and 7 bases from J, with 11 bases in between. The CDR3 has 15 residues. The CDR3 DNA is TGTGCCAGCTCACCACGGGGGCAGTTCAATTCACCCCTCCACTTT. This encodes CASSPRGQFNSPLHF.

DNA for the CDR3: TGTGCCAGCAGCTTAAGCGGAGCTGGCAACTATGGCTACACCTTC. This codes for CASSLSGAGNYGYTF. The gene calls are TRBV11-2 and TRBJ1-2; no firm D call. Germline CDR1 and CDR2: SGHAT and FQNNGV. Trimming removed 2 bases at V and 2 bases at J, with 12 bases between. This CDR3 is 15 amino acids long.

V is TRBV30 and J is TRBJ2-7, with 9 bases identical to TRBD1. The CDR3 runs to 15 residues. Trimming cost V 2 bases and J 2 bases; bases outside gene matches: 7. CDR1 GTSNPN and CDR2 SVGIG come from the germline V gene (reference sequence). The CDR3: CAWSMGDRATYEQYF. CDR3 coding DNA: TGTGCCTGGAGTATGGGGGACAGGGCGACCTACGAGCAGTACTTC.

J is TRBJ1-2 and V is TRBV5-1, with a weak D call TRBD1 (6 bases). Germline lookup yields CDR1 SGHRS and CDR2 YFSETQ. The CDR3 extends over 17 amino acids. V lost 0 bases and J lost 1, with 16 bases in between. The CDR3 DNA reads TGCGCCAGCAGCTTGGTACAGGGACGAAACATTAACTATGGCTACACCTTC. Translating gives CASSLVQGRNINYGYTF.

The rearrangement links TRBV14 to TRBJ2-7; 7 positions match TRBD1. Germline trimming cut 1 base from V and 2 bases from J; bases unmatched to any gene: 2. Germline assignment: CDR1 SGHDN and CDR2 FVKESK. The CDR3 length is 14 residues. The CDR3 loop is CASSQGTGAYEQYF. The DNA of the CDR3 is TGTGCCAGCAGCCAAGGGACAGGAGCCTACGAGCAGTACTTC. Using reference TRBV14 and TRBJ2-7 for the parts outside the CDR3, the full variable domain is EAGVTQFPSHSVIEKGQTVTLRCDPISGHDNLYWYRRVMGKEIKFLLHFVKESKQDESGMPNNRFLAERTGGTYSTLKVQPAELEDSGVYFCASSQGTGAYEQYFGPGTRLTVT.

The chain combines TRBV6-6 with TRBJ1-2, with D possibly matching TRBD1 (6 bases). Germline V gene sequence: CDR1 MNHNY, CDR2 SVGAGI (reference sequence). This CDR3 spans 14 amino acids. Trimming took 4 bases from V and 7 from J, leaving 16 bases between them. The CDR3 region is CASSWGGAPSGYTF. DNA for the CDR3: TGTGCCAGCAGTTGGGGGGGGGCCCCGAGTGGCTACACCTTC.

The gene calls are TRBV7-2 and TRBJ1-2, with 7 bases that match TRBD1. CDR3 length equals 11 residues. Trimming at V came to 5 bases and at J to 11 bases, leaving 5 bases not matched to a gene. Germline assignment: CDR1 SGHTA and CDR2 FQGNSA. DNA for the CDR3: TGTGCCAGCAGCCGACAGGGAAGTTACACCTTC. Its protein product is CASSRQGSYTF.

This chain links TRBV9 with TRBJ2-2; a weak D match, TRBD2 (5 bases). Per the germline V gene, CDR1 is SGDLS and CDR2 is YYNGEE. V was clipped by 4 bases and J by 0 bases, with 13 bases between them. This CDR3 comprises 16 residues. This CDR3 is CASSPIAGANTGELFF. In DNA, the CDR3 is TGTGCCAGCAGCCCAATCGCGGGCGCGAACACCGGGGAGCTGTTTTTT.

The chain combines TRBV2 with TRBJ2-3; TRBD2 agrees at 9 bases. With V trimmed by 5 bases and J by 1 base, 10 bases remained unmatched. Germline loops: CDR1 SNHLY, CDR2 FYNNEI. This CDR3 has 17 amino acids. The CDR3 loop is CASSSPPGLAGTDTQYF. For the CDR3, the DNA is TGTGCCAGCAGTAGCCCTCCGGGACTAGCTGGCACAGATACGCAGTATTTT.

The gene calls are TRBV15 and TRBJ1-2, with D hard to call. V dropped 0 bases and J dropped 0 bases, with 8 bases sitting between them. CDR3 length: 15 amino acids. Germline V CDR1 and CDR2: LNHNV, YYDKDF (reference sequence). Written as DNA, the CDR3 is TGTGCCACCAGCAGAGATATAACATCTAACTATGGCTACACCTTC. Translation gives CATSRDITSNYGYTF. The entire variable domain, with the rest obtained from reference TRBV15 and TRBJ1-2, is as follows: DAMVIQNPRYQVTQFGKPVTLSCSQTLNHNVMYWYQQKSSQAPKLLFHYYDKDFNNEADTPDNFQSRRPNTSFCFLDIRSPGLGDTAMYLCATSRDITSNYGYTFGSGTRLTVV.

The V gene is TRBV10-3, the J gene TRBJ1-2; the D gene is possibly TRBD1 (5 bases). Per germline, CDR1 ENHRY and CDR2 SYGVKD. V shed 6 bases and J shed 7 bases, with 12 bases lying between them. CDR3 length: 12 amino acids. CDR3 nucleotides: TGTGCCATCAGCCCAGGGCAAAGTGGCTACACCTTC. This sequence encodes CAISPGQSGYTF.

This clone was picked up one time. This chain links TRBV7-2 with TRBJ2-1; a weak D match, TRBD2 (6 bases). This CDR3 is 12 amino acids long. The ends were cut back, 3 bases at V and 12 bases at J, with 12 bases in the middle. The V gene's germline CDR1 is SGHTA and CDR2 FQGNSA. CDR3 protein: CASSLNAGWQFF. The CDR3 DNA is TGTGCCAGCAGCTTGAACGCGGGGTGGCAGTTCTTC.

The chain couples TRBV7-2 to TRBJ2-1; D possibly corresponds to TRBD1 (5 bases). V lost 5 bases to trimming and J lost 4 bases, with 12 bases between them. The CDR3 is 14 residues long. Germline CDR1 reads SGHTA; CDR2 reads FQGNSA. CDR3 nucleotides: TGTGCCAGCAGCAAAGGCAGGGTATACAATGAGCAGTTCTTC. Translation: CASSKGRVYNEQFF.

This clone was seen a single time. The chain couples TRBV10-2 to TRBJ2-3, with D possibly being TRBD1 (6 bases). This CDR3 contains 15 residues. V was trimmed by 6 bases and J by 3 bases, leaving 16 bases between them. Germline-derived CDR1 and CDR2 are WSHSY and SAAADI. The CDR3 nucleotides read TGCGCCAGCAGGGCCACCCAGGGGATTACAGATACGCAGTATTTT. Its translation: CASRATQGITDTQYF.

The chain links TRBV5-6 to TRBJ1-2; 11 nucleotides agree with TRBD1. Unmatched junction bases numbered 6, after V lost 3 bases and J lost 5 bases. Germline CDR1 is SGHDT and CDR2 is YYEEEE. The CDR3 sequence is 15 residues long. CDR3: CASSSGGTGGYGYTF. The CDR3 nucleotides read TGTGCCAGCAGCTCCGGAGGGACAGGGGGATATGGCTACACCTTC.